The 9 T cell receptor beta chains in this list originate from one sample, sequenced in a study of vaccination and CD4 T cells after COVID-19. Their recognized antigens are unknown. Specified treatment: approximately 9-day PBMC culture with coronavirus spike peptide pools or control peptides (ViraFEST assay). An Oncomine TCR Beta short-read assay was used to sequence the DNA from cultured CD4+ T cells. One entry per CDR3 protein results from TCRdb running MiXCR on the PCR reads. Of approximately 20,000 distinct CDR3 sequences in the sample, around half are singletons; the top ten hold roughly 9%. The material sequenced was CD4+ T cells from blood, cultured in vitro. These receptors were collected from a human donor who had recovered from COVID-19.

This clonotype turned up a few times. The rearrangement links TRBV10-2 to TRBJ1-2, with 8 positions matching TRBD1. There are 12 residues in the CDR3. Germline V lookup: CDR1 WSHSY, CDR2 SAAADI. The trim removed 6 bases at V and 9 bases at J, leaving 6 bases unmatched. The CDR3 loop reads CASSPGTGSYTF. The CDR3 DNA is TGCGCCAGCAGCCCTGGGACAGGAAGCTACACCTTC.

The chain has TRBV5-1 and TRBJ2-7, with 9 bases lining up with TRBD1. This CDR3 is built from 15 residues. Trimming took 0 bases from V and 2 from J; bases not matched to a gene: 3. The germline V gene encodes CDR1 SGHRS and CDR2 YFSETQ. The CDR3 DNA reads TGCGCCAGCAGCTTGGGCGGGACAGGGACCTACGAGCAGTACTTC. Amino acid sequence: CASSLGGTGTYEQYF. Full variable domain (missing parts from reference TRBV5-1 and TRBJ2-7): KAGVTQTPRYLIKTRGQQVTLSCSPISGHRSVSWYQQTPGQGLQFLFEYFSETQRNKGNFPGRFSGRQFSNSRSEMNVSTLELGDSALYLCASSLGGTGTYEQYFGPGTRLTVT.

This clonotype has just a few counts. The chain carries TRBV4-3 and TRBJ1-5; the D gene is possibly TRBD1 (5 bases). The germline V and J ends were trimmed by 0 bases and 4 bases, with 13 bases remaining between them. This CDR3 region has 16 residues. The germline V gene encodes CDR1 LGHNA and CDR2 YSLEER. For the CDR3, the DNA is TGCGCCAGCAGCCAAGATCATGGGACCTTGAATCAGCCCCAGCATTTT. Protein sequence: CASSQDHGTLNQPQHF.

This chain connects TRBV20-1 to TRBJ2-1; 7 nucleotides line up with TRBD2. Germline V gene lookup returns CDR1 DFQATT and CDR2 SNEGSKA (reference sequence). With 6 bases clipped from V and 7 bases from J, the junction kept 6 bases outside the gene matches. The CDR3 has 12 residues. The CDR3 here is CSAQRDLNEQFF. In nucleotides, the CDR3 is TGCAGTGCCCAGCGGGACCTGAATGAGCAGTTCTTC.

This sequence joins TRBV2 and TRBJ1-6, with 7 bases identical to TRBD1. Germline V lookup: CDR1 SNHLY, CDR2 FYNNEI. The ends lost 4 bases at V and 10 bases at J; junction bases unmatched: 16. This CDR3 has 17 amino acids. The CDR3 sequence is CASSARRLQGSTSPLHF. The DNA of the CDR3 is TGTGCCAGCAGTGCCCGAAGGTTACAGGGGTCGACGTCACCCCTCCACTTT.

This chain joins TRBV10-1 and TRBJ2-7, with 7 bases matching TRBD2. CDR3 length: 14 residues. V gave up 8 bases and J gave up 2 bases; unmatched junction bases: 9. Germline CDR1 WNHNN, CDR2 SYGVQD (reference sequence). The CDR3 protein is CASSQGGIPYEQYF. In DNA form, the CDR3 reads TGCGCCAGCTCCCAGGGAGGGATCCCCTACGAGCAGTACTTC.

The gene calls are TRBV28 and TRBJ2-7; 8 nucleotides line up with TRBD2. CDR3 length: 16 amino acids. The V and J ends lost 4 bases and 4 bases, in that order; junction bases with no gene match: 12. Germline-derived CDR1 and CDR2 are MDHEN and SYDVKM. DNA for the CDR3: TGTGCCAGCAGTTATAGCCCCCCGCCGGGAGGGTACGAGCAGTACTTC. Translated, it gives CASSYSPPPGGYEQYF.

This clonotype was detected a few times. The V gene is TRBV6-1, the J gene TRBJ2-3; D remains unclear. The CDR3 covers 13 residues. Trimming shortened V by 3 bases and J by 5 bases, and 9 bases separated the two germline ends. The germline V gene encodes CDR1 MNHNS and CDR2 SASEGT. CDR3 loop: CASSDLQVDTQYF. DNA for the CDR3: TGTGCCAGCAGTGACCTACAAGTAGATACGCAGTATTTT.

The chain links TRBV4-1 to TRBJ1-2; 8 bases map to TRBD1. Trimming cost V 0 bases and J 6 bases; bases outside gene matches: 6. CDR3 size: 15 residues. Looked up from germline, CDR1 is MGHRA and CDR2 is YSYEKL. CDR3 region: CASSQDPTGGNGYTF. The CDR3 DNA reads as TGCGCCAGCAGCCAAGATCCAACAGGGGGAAATGGCTACACCTTC.